This paragraph reports one T cell receptor beta chain. The antigen is unknown. The CDR3 runs to 15 residues. Trimming cost V 2 bases and J 5 bases; bases outside gene matches: 5. CDR1 and CDR2 (germline): ENHRY, SYGVKD. This sample is drawn from a study of identical twins. Using its own MiXCR run on the 5' RACE reads, TCRdb lists one record per CDR3 protein. The data contain some 760,000 distinct CDR3 sequences, around a sixth of them seen just once; the ten biggest clones take up roughly 14%. Findings and limits, study-wide: Models underpredicted monozygotic twin sharing of out-of-frame TCR alpha. It was cross-sectional statistical analysis, not following the same donors, that the conclusions relied on.

These data also featured in a second study, about T cells expressing NK-cell markers. That paper adds: HCMV serostatus: seven of eight sequenced donors positive, one negative.

The V and J genes are TRBV10-3 and TRBJ2-5, with 10 bases fitting TRBD2. Sequencing input: PBMCs. The TCR comes from a woman aged 18-29 years in good health. The CDR3 bases are TGTGCCATCAGTGAGGCGACGACTAGCGGGGAGACCCAGTACTTC. Its protein is CAISEATTSGETQYF.